This TCR beta chain came from a study of vaccination and CD4 T cells after COVID-19. V shed 5 bases and J 1 base; nucleotides not matched to a gene: 5. Germline V lookup: CDR1 ENHRY, CDR2 SYGVKD. The length of the CDR3 is 15 residues. With respect to this clonotype: Its antigen remains unknown.

Once obtained from cultured CD4+ T cells, the DNA was sequenced using the Oncomine TCR Beta short-read assay. MiXCR, run by TCRdb on the PCR reads, gives a single entry per CDR3 protein. Of 12,000 or so distinct CDR3 sequences in the sample, 60% were seen once. Treatment: roughly 10-day PBMC culture with coronavirus spike peptide pools or control peptides (ViraFEST assay). The receptor's source is a human donor who had recovered from COVID-19. The chain recombines TRBV10-3 with TRBJ1-1; 9 nucleotides line up with TRBD1. The specimen sequenced was CD4+ T cells from blood, cultured in vitro. The CDR3 here is CAISTGTGRNTEAFF. The CDR3 DNA reads TGTGCCATCAGTACCGGGACAGGGAGGAACACTGAAGCTTTCTTT.